The 5 T cell receptor beta chains listed next were all sequenced from one sample in a study of blood T cell repertoires in COVID-19. Measured with immunoSEQ multiplex PCR; TCRdb has only the in-frame clones, and not every one. The repertoire holds roughly 76,000 clones, with around 87% as singletons. Sequencing input: peripheral blood. The receptors were gathered from a woman aged 18-29 years with acute or convalescent COVID-19.

This clone was seen once. This rearrangement joins TRBV27 to TRBJ1-6; D perhaps matches TRBD1 (5 bases). Germline lookup yields CDR1 MNHEY and CDR2 SMNVEV (reference sequence). V gave up 5 bases and J gave up 9 bases, with 20 bases separating them. The CDR3 sequence is 16 residues long. In DNA form, the CDR3 reads TGTGCCAGCAGTCCCGTCCGACCCCTGGGGCGTTCACCCCTCCACTTT. This sequence encodes CASSPVRPLGRSPLHF.

The J gene is TRBJ1-1, the V gene TRBV19, with 9 bases matching TRBD1. V lost 3 bases and J lost 1; bases outside the gene matches: 3. CDR1 and CDR2 from the germline V gene are LNHDA and SQIVND (reference sequence). This CDR3 is 15 amino acids long. CDR3 region: CASSIWTGANTEAFF. The CDR3, as DNA: TGTGCCAGTAGTATCTGGACAGGGGCGAACACTGAAGCTTTCTTT.

This clone was seen more than once but under ten times. The rearrangement joins TRBV19 to TRBJ2-7; 11 nucleotides agree with TRBD2. The CDR3 is made up of 14 amino acids. Germline CDR1 reads LNHDA; CDR2 reads SQIVND (reference sequence). V lost 6 bases and J lost 4; bases outside the gene matches: 5. CDR3 residues: CASSDRLAGYEQYF. The CDR3 DNA follows: TGTGCCAGTAGCGATAGACTAGCGGGATACGAGCAGTACTTC.

The chain uses TRBV10-3 and TRBJ2-2, with 11 bases matching TRBD2. Germline loops: CDR1 ENHRY, CDR2 SYGVKD. The CDR3 has 14 amino acids. V lost 10 bases, J lost 7 bases, and 8 bases stayed unmatched. For the CDR3, the DNA is TGTGCCACAGGACTAGCGGGCGGAGGCGGGGAGCTGTTTTTT. This codes for CATGLAGGGGELFF.

The chain uses TRBV28 and TRBJ1-1; 8 bases are shared with TRBD1. CDR3 size: 14 residues. Losses at the gene ends were 6 bases for V and 7 bases for J; bases not matched to a gene: 10. Germline V gene lookup returns CDR1 MDHEN and CDR2 SYDVKM. CDR3 in amino acids: CASRNRQGSDEAFF. The CDR3 DNA follows: TGTGCCAGCAGGAATAGACAGGGGTCGGATGAAGCTTTCTTT.